This T cell receptor beta chain is from a study of T cell repertoires in cytomegalovirus infection. About the research overall: Selected CMV epitopes included recently identified HLA-C-restricted ones as well as well-studied HLA-B-restricted ones. An indication of both CMV infection and matching HLA type came from public TCR beta signatures. Study-wide findings and caveats: The response measured ex vivo was dominated by TCR beta clonotypes (HLA-C-restricted and CMV-specific). Identification of carriers of CMV plus the relevant HLA was performed using cumulative public TCR beta family frequency.

TCRdb reanalysed the reads using MiXCR and keeps one entry per CDR3 protein. This table holds hundreds of thousands of distinct CDR3 sequences, roughly a third found once. The sample holds many counts of this clonotype. Its matching antigen is unknown. At one end, the junction sequence differs from germline, possibly due to a read error. The source material was cultured PBMCs, sampled from culture after CMV antigen stimulation. The sequence was collected from a human donor in good health (CMV status not recorded). Some clones in this sample may be carry-over from other donors' samples.

CDR3: CASSLLGTGLAAF. The CDR3 nucleotides read TGTGCCAGCAGCTTACTTGGAACGGGACTAGCAGCCTTC. V and J are TRBV7-2 and TRBJ2-7, with 9 bases that match TRBD2. Looked up from germline, CDR1 is SGHTA and CDR2 is FQGNSA. The CDR3 has 13 amino acids.